This T cell receptor beta chain derives from a study of PD-1 blockade in mismatch repair-deficient tumors. Germline loops: CDR1 SQVTM, CDR2 ANQGSEA. This CDR3 is built from 14 residues. The V gene lost 6 bases and the J gene lost 4 bases, with 15 bases spanning the gap. All patients were mismatch repair deficient, assessed by either PCR or immunohistochemistry. Using immunoSEQ multiplex PCR, the repertoire was profiled, and TCRdb retains in-frame clones only, with some absent. The sample lists tens of thousands of clones, 65% to 85% occurring once. As to this clone: Its antigen is currently unknown.

Study results and caveats: After pembrolizumab, tumor-resident clones rose rapidly, then generally contracted before radiologic responses.

The chain employs TRBV29-1 and TRBJ1-4; weak D call: TRBD1 (6 bases). The receptor comes from an adult with mismatch repair-deficient cancer. This specimen was PBMCs, taken roughly 6 weeks after starting pembrolizumab. The CDR3 loop reads CSVNPLQGNEKLFF. The CDR3, as DNA: TGCAGCGTCAACCCCCTACAGGGTAATGAAAAACTGTTTTTT.